The 13 T cell receptor beta chains in this list originate from one sample, sequenced in a study of esophageal squamous cell carcinoma under preoperative chemotherapy. Time point denoted: after preoperative PTX-NDP chemotherapy. TCRdb called the PCR reads again in MiXCR, with one record for every CDR3 protein. The table shows roughly 10,000 distinct CDR3 sequences, with over 55% occurring only once. Sampling was carried out from a patient given preoperative chemotherapy. These receptors were taken from a human donor with esophageal squamous cell carcinoma. The donor label of this sample is uncertain.

The V call is TRBV12-3 or TRBV12-4, the J call TRBJ2-1; a possible D gene is TRBD1 (6 bases). V was cut by 5 bases and J by 6 bases, with 14 bases left in between. The CDR3 is 14 residues long. In DNA form, the CDR3 reads TGTGCCAGCAGTGGCCTACAGGGATTCAATGAGCAGTTCTTC. Translating it yields CASSGLQGFNEQFF.

This chain joins TRBV6-1 and TRBJ2-4, with D tentatively TRBD1 or TRBD2 (5 bases each). Germline V lookup: CDR1 MNHNS, CDR2 SASEGT. Trimming shortened V by 7 bases and J by 13 bases, and 32 bases separated the two germline ends. CDR3 length equals 17 residues. The chain's CDR3 is CASIAGRGVRSKNTQYF. The CDR3 DNA reads as TGTGCCAGCATCGCGGGTAGGGGAGTGCGCAGCAAAAATACGCAGTACTTC.

The chain has TRBV6-1 and TRBJ2-4, with D possibly being TRBD2 (5 bases). The CDR3 runs to 16 residues. V lost 2 bases to trimming and J lost 2 bases, with 13 bases between them. CDR1 MNHNS and CDR2 SASEGT come from the germline V gene. In DNA form, the CDR3 reads TGTGCCAGCAGTGAACGCCAGGACTTAACCAAAAACATTCAGTACTTC. Translation gives CASSERQDLTKNIQYF.

This sequence joins TRBV6-5 and TRBJ2-1; no definite D call. Judging by the DNA end, TRBJ2-7 fits better; the J call may be wrong. The CDR3 extends over 15 amino acids. The germline V gene has CDR1 MNHEY and CDR2 SVGAGI. The CDR3 sequence is CASSYTPGCYDAQYF. CDR3 coding DNA: TGTGCCAGCAGTTACACCCCTGGGTGCTACGATGCGCAGTACTTC.

This chain links TRBV6-1 with TRBJ2-3; possible D gene TRBD1, 6 bases. The J call is in doubt because the DNA end fits TRBJ2-7 better. This CDR3 is 16 amino acids long. Per the germline V gene, CDR1 is MNHNS and CDR2 is SASEGT. Here the CDR3 DNA reads TGTGCCAGCAGGGGGTTTGGGGGCCGTGACCAAGATACGCAGTACTTC. This encodes CASRGFGGRDQDTQYF.

The chain carries TRBV6-1 and TRBJ2-5, with D possibly TRBD1 on 6 matching bases. The DNA end lines up better with TRBJ2-1; the J call may be wrong. CDR1 MNHNS and CDR2 SASEGT come from the germline V gene. There are 13 residues in the CDR3. CDR3 residues: CASRRAGVETQFF. Written as DNA, the CDR3 is TGTGCCAGCAGAAGAGCAGGGGTCGAGACCCAGTTCTTC.

This clonotype was recorded once. This rearrangement joins TRBV6-1 to TRBJ2-3; the D is unclear. Near its end, the DNA agrees better with TRBJ2-1, so the J call may be wrong. CDR1 is MNHNS, CDR2 SASEGT, per germline. The CDR3 has 11 amino acids. The CDR3 DNA reads TGTGCCAGCAGCCCGGTAGATGAGCAGTTCTTC. This codes for CASSPVDEQFF.

The chain uses TRBV12-3 or TRBV12-4 and TRBJ2-3; TRBD2 agrees at 8 bases. The J call may be wrong; the DNA end is better matched by TRBJ2-5. The CDR3 extends over 14 amino acids. The CDR3 DNA is TGTGCCAGCAGTATTGGGGCGGGAGGAAAGACCCAGTACTTC. Protein product: CASSIGAGGKTQYF.

For this clonotype: Relative to the germline gene, one junction end is altered; a read error may explain this. The CDR3 here is CASRELGGSDPETQYF. CDR3 bases: TGTGCCAGCAGGGAACTTGGGGGCAGTGACCCAGAGACCCAGTATTTC. The chain employs TRBV6-1 and TRBJ2-1; a weak D match, TRBD1 (6 bases). CDR1 and CDR2 (germline): MNHNS, SASEGT. This CDR3 is 16 amino acids long.

The gene calls are TRBV6-5 and TRBJ2-7; 11 positions agree with TRBD2. The DNA matches TRBJ2-1 better at its end, which makes the J call doubtful. There are 16 residues in the CDR3. The germline gives CDR1 MNHEY, CDR2 SVGAGI. The CDR3 DNA reads TGTGCCAGCAGTTACGGTGCTAGCGGGAGGTCCTACGAGCAGTTCTTC. Its protein product is CASSYGASGRSYEQFF.

A few counts support this clonotype. The chain is built from TRBV6-1 and TRBJ2-1, with 9 bases identical to TRBD2. The germline V gene has CDR1 MNHNS and CDR2 SASEGT. J was trimmed by 0 bases and V by 7 bases; bases with no gene match: 7. The CDR3 length is 16 residues. This CDR3 reads CASTRSGSGSYNEQFF. The CDR3 bases are TGTGCCAGCACCCGTAGCGGGAGCGGCTCCTACAATGAGCAGTTCTTC.

V and J are TRBV6-4 and TRBJ2-3, with 7 bases lining up with TRBD2. The CDR3 totals 16 residues. CDR1 MRHNA and CDR2 SNTAGT come from the germline V gene. Trimming removed 2 bases from V and 7 bases from J; junction bases left unmatched: 12. CDR3: CASSDGGSGAKNTQYF. As DNA, the CDR3 is TGTGCCAGCAGTGACGGGGGGAGCGGGGCCAAAAATACGCAGTATTTT.

The chain combines TRBV6-4 with TRBJ2-1, with 11 bases fitting TRBD1. Germline trimming cut 2 bases from V and 13 bases from J; bases unmatched to any gene: 13. Germline assignment: CDR1 MRHNA and CDR2 SNTAGT. The length of the CDR3 is 16 residues. The CDR3 DNA reads TGTGCCAGCAGTGACCCGAGGGACAGGGGGGAAGAGACCCAGTTCTTC. Translating gives CASSDPRDRGEETQFF.